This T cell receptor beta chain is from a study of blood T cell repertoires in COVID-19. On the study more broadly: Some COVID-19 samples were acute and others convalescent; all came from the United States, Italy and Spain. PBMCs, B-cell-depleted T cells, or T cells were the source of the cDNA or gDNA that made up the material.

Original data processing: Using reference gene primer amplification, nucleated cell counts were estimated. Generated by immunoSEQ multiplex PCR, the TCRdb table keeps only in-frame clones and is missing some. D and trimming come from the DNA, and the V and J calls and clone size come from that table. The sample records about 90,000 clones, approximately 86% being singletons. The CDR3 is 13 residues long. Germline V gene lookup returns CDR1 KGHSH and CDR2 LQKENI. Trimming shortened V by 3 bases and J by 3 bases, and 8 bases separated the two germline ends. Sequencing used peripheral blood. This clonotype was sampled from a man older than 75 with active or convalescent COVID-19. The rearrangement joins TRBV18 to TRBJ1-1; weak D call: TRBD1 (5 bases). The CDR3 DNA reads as TGTGCCAGCTCACCCAGACAGCACACTGAAGCTTTCTTT. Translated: CASSPRQHTEAFF.